This entry features one T cell receptor beta chain sequence. Original processing methods: Amplification from reference gene primers served as the basis for estimated nucleated cell counts. Libraries were prepared by immunoSEQ multiplex PCR; TCRdb keeps only in-frame clonotypes and omits some of them. Clone size and the V and J calls come from that table; the DNA yielded D and trimming. Of roughly 120,000 clones listed, approximately 82% are singletons. Germline CDR1 is LGHDT and CDR2 is YNNKEL (reference sequence). The CDR3 runs to 14 residues. V gave up 1 base and J gave up 4 bases, with 7 bases separating them. This specimen belongs to a study of blood T cell repertoires in COVID-19. About the study: Sites in the United States, Italy and Spain provided acute and convalescent COVID-19 samples.

The specimen sequenced was peripheral blood. This TCR was recovered from a man aged 30-40 years with acute or convalescent COVID-19. The rearrangement links TRBV3-1 (or the pseudogene TRBV3-2) to TRBJ2-2, with D maybe TRBD1 (6 bases). The CDR3 here is CASSQGTVTGELFF. In nucleotides, the CDR3 is TGTGCCAGCAGCCAAGGGACAGTCACCGGGGAGCTGTTTTTT.